The rows below give T cell receptor beta chains drawn from one sample of a study of cytomegalovirus exposure and HLA in healthy donors. Data came from immunoSEQ multiplex PCR; TCRdb stores just in-frame clones and leaves some out. The sample records 95,000 to 150,000 clones, about 83% being singletons. Material: PBMCs. These TCRs come from a woman in her thirties or forties in good health and CMV-seropositive. CDR3s include the opening cysteine and the closing phenylalanine or tryptophan. Fields, in order: CDR3 length, V gene, J gene, D gene, clone size, CDR3 DNA, CDR3 protein. A D gene is named only where the DNA matches it firmly. Clone sizes are given selectively: once, few, many, or a class where the clone is expanded.

len: 16; v_gene: TRBV6-4; j_gene: TRBJ1-2; d_gene: TRBD1; abundance: NA; CDR3nt: TGTGCCAGCAGTGACGGCAGGGGGCAGGAGGACTATGGCTACACCTTC; CDR3aa: CASSDGRGQEDYGYTF
len: 15; v_gene: TRBV19; j_gene: TRBJ1-6; d_gene: NA; abundance: NA; CDR3nt: TGTGCCAGTAGTATGGCGGACTCCTATAATTCACCCCTCCACTTT; CDR3aa: CASSMADSYNSPLHF
len: 15; v_gene: TRBV25-1; j_gene: TRBJ2-7; d_gene: NA; abundance: few; CDR3nt: TGTGCCAGCAGTGACCTGGGAGCGTCAGCCTACGAGCAGTACTTC; CDR3aa: CASSDLGASAYEQYF
len: 15; v_gene: TRBV25-1; j_gene: TRBJ2-3; d_gene: TRBD1; abundance: once; CDR3nt: TGTGCCAGCAGTGACCGGGACAGGGTGACAGATACGCAGTATTTT; CDR3aa: CASSDRDRVTDTQYF
len: 13; v_gene: TRBV7-6; j_gene: TRBJ1-2; d_gene: NA; abundance: NA; CDR3nt: TGTGCCAGCAGCTTAGCGGACACCTATGGCTACACCTTC; CDR3aa: CASSLADTYGYTF
len: 13; v_gene: TRBV6-5; j_gene: TRBJ2-7; d_gene: NA; abundance: NA; CDR3nt: TGTGCCAGCATGGCCAGGGCTGGGTACGAGCAGTACTTC; CDR3aa: CASMARAGYEQYF
len: 11; v_gene: TRBV28; j_gene: TRBJ1-1; d_gene: NA; abundance: NA; CDR3nt: TGTGCCAGCACTAGATTCACTGAAGCTTTCTTT; CDR3aa: CASTRFTEAFF
len: 18; v_gene: TRBV4-2; j_gene: TRBJ2-2; d_gene: TRBD2; abundance: NA; CDR3nt: TGTGCCAGCAGCCGACAGGGCGGACTAGCGGGAATCGCCGGGGAGCTGTTTTTT; CDR3aa: CASSRQGGLAGIAGELFF
len: 15; v_gene: TRBV5-1; j_gene: TRBJ2-5; d_gene: TRBD2; abundance: NA; CDR3nt: TGCGCCAGCAGCTTGGTTTCGGGGGGGCCCGAGACCCAGTACTTC; CDR3aa: CASSLVSGGPETQYF
len: 13; v_gene: TRBV6-5; j_gene: TRBJ2-7; d_gene: NA; abundance: few; CDR3nt: TGTGCCAGCAGTTACTCGACGGGATACGAGCAGTACTTC; CDR3aa: CASSYSTGYEQYF